Listed here are 23 T cell receptor beta chains from one sample, sequenced in a study of T cells in narcolepsy. Sequenced by immunoSEQ multiplex PCR; TCRdb stores in-frame clones only, minus some. The table includes 25,000 or so clones, approximately 78% detected once. Source material: CD45RA- memory CD4+ T cells from PBMCs. The receptors originated from a human donor with narcolepsy.

This clone was seen only once. V and J are TRBV7-3 and TRBJ1-2; 8 nucleotides agree with TRBD1. The CDR3 runs to 14 residues. The V gene end was trimmed by 5 bases and the J gene end by 8 bases; junction bases not matched to a gene: 10. Germline V gives CDR1 SGHTA, CDR2 FQGTGA. CDR3 DNA sequence: TGTGCCAGCAGCATAAACGGACAGGGCCACGGCTACACCTTC. Residues: CASSINGQGHGYTF.

This chain connects TRBV7-2 to TRBJ2-5; D could derive from TRBD1 or TRBD2 (5 bases each). Trimming cost V 1 base and J 11 bases, with 11 bases left between them. CDR1 and CDR2 from the germline V gene are SGHTA and FQGNSA. The CDR3 loop spans 12 amino acids. CDR3: CASSLDGGQQYF. DNA of the CDR3: TGTGCCAGCAGCTTAGATGGGGGTCAACAGTACTTC. Combining the CDR3 with reference TRBV7-2 and TRBJ2-5 gives the whole variable domain GAGVSQSPSNKVTEKGKDVELRCDPISGHTALYWYRQSLGQGLEFLIYFQGNSAPDKSGLPSDRFSAERTGGSVSTLTIQRTQQEDSAVYLCASSLDGGQQYFGPGTRLLVL.

The rearrangement joins TRBV5-1 to TRBJ2-2; D uncertain. The CDR3 loop spans 13 amino acids. Trimming left V 0 bases short and J 0 bases short, with 0 bases between. From germline, CDR1 is SGHRS and CDR2 YFSETQ. The CDR3 DNA follows: TGCGCCAGCAGCTTGGCGAACACCGGGGAGCTGTTTTTT. This translates into CASSLANTGELFF. Combining the CDR3 with reference TRBV5-1 and TRBJ2-2 gives the whole variable domain KAGVTQTPRYLIKTRGQQVTLSCSPISGHRSVSWYQQTPGQGLQFLFEYFSETQRNKGNFPGRFSGRQFSNSRSEMNVSTLELGDSALYLCASSLANTGELFFGEGSRLTVL.

The V gene is TRBV6-5, the J gene TRBJ1-2, with a weak D call TRBD1 (5 bases). Germline V CDR1 and CDR2: MNHEY, SVGAGI. The ends were cut back, 6 bases at V and 4 bases at J, with 12 bases in the middle. CDR3 length: 13 residues. The CDR3 DNA follows: TGTGCCAGCAGGACCGTCGGGACCTATGGCTACACCTTC. Its translation is CASRTVGTYGYTF.

Note on this clone: Given the absence of the conserved phenylalanine or tryptophan at the CDR3 end, a read error is likely. The chain uses TRBV2 and TRBJ2-7; TRBD2 aligns across 9 bases. Germline CDR1 reads SNHLY; CDR2 reads FYNNEI. V lost 7 bases, J lost 5 bases, and 9 bases stayed unmatched. The CDR3 loop spans 14 amino acids. The DNA for the CDR3 is TGTGCCAGCAAAGAGCGGGGGGTCCGAAACGAGCAGTACATC. It is translated as CASKERGVRNEQYI.

The chain has TRBV6-5 and TRBJ1-2, with D unresolved. The CDR3 runs to 13 residues. Germline V gene lookup returns CDR1 MNHEY and CDR2 SVGAGI. Trimming took 2 bases from V and 4 from J, leaving 8 bases between them. DNA of the CDR3: TGTGCCAGCAGTTACGGACGGCTCTATGGCTACACCTTC. Protein sequence: CASSYGRLYGYTF.

Only one count was recorded for this clone. This sequence joins TRBV4-2 and TRBJ2-2; D possibly corresponds to TRBD1 (6 bases). CDR1 is LGHNA, CDR2 YNFKEQ, per germline. The CDR3 runs to 15 residues. V shed 0 bases and J shed 3 bases, with 8 bases lying between them. DNA for the CDR3: TGTGCCAGCAGCCAAGAAAACAGGGACACCGGGGAGCTGTTTTTT. Protein product: CASSQENRDTGELFF.

J is TRBJ2-7 and V is TRBV5-4, with 8 bases lining up with TRBD1. V lost 0 bases to trimming and J lost 0 bases; unmatched junction nucleotides: 5. The germline V gene encodes CDR1 SGHNT and CDR2 YYREEE (reference sequence). CDR3 length equals 16 residues. CDR3 sequence reads: CASSLAGQAYSYEQYF. Here the CDR3 DNA reads TGTGCCAGCAGCTTGGCGGGACAGGCCTACTCCTACGAGCAGTACTTC.

The table lists this clone with a few counts. The chain combines TRBV6-6 with TRBJ1-5, with D uncertain. The length of the CDR3 is 15 residues. Per the germline V gene, CDR1 is MNHNY and CDR2 is SVGAGI (reference sequence). The V gene lost 4 bases and the J gene lost 2 bases, with 12 bases spanning the gap. CDR3 DNA: TGTGCCAGCAGTTCTGGGAGAGAGGGCAATCAGCCCCAGCATTTT. Translation gives CASSSGREGNQPQHF.

The genes are TRBV20-1 and TRBJ2-5; 9 bases align to TRBD1. The CDR3 spans 11 residues. J gave up 5 bases and V 6 bases, and 1 base lay outside the gene matches. Germline loops: CDR1 DFQATT, CDR2 SNEGSKA (reference sequence). The CDR3 DNA sequence: TGCAGTGCCGGACAGGGGGAGACCCAGTACTTC. It codes for CSAGQGETQYF.

This clone was found a few times. This sequence joins TRBV5-4 and TRBJ1-6; D is unclear. CDR1 and CDR2 from the germline V gene are SGHNT and YYREEE (reference sequence). V gave up 0 bases and J gave up 6 bases, with 7 bases separating them. The length of the CDR3 is 14 residues. CDR3: CASSLEEGNSPLHF. CDR3 bases: TGTGCCAGCAGCTTGGAAGAGGGTAATTCACCCCTCCACTTT. The full variable domain, completed using reference TRBV5-4 and TRBJ1-6, is ETGVTQSPTHLIKTRGQQVTLRCSSQSGHNTVSWYQQALGQGPQFIFQYYREEENGRGNFPPRFSGLQFPNYSSELNVNALELDDSALYLCASSLEEGNSPLHFGNGTRLTVT.

V gene TRBV6-1 combines with J gene TRBJ1-6; 8 positions match TRBD1. Germline loops: CDR1 MNHNS, CDR2 SASEGT. CDR3 length: 14 residues. The V and J ends lost 7 bases and 7 bases, in that order; junction bases with no gene match: 6. CDR3 nucleotide sequence: TGTGCCAGCAAGCAGGGGACAGGAAATTCACCCCTCCACTTT. This translates into CASKQGTGNSPLHF.

The CDR3 sequence is CASSDPQRGVSYNEQFF. For the CDR3, the DNA is TGTGCCAGCAGCGACCCACAGCGGGGGGTTTCCTACAATGAGCAGTTCTTC. This chain connects TRBV5-4 to TRBJ2-1; 9 bases are a match to TRBD2. From germline, CDR1 is SGHNT and CDR2 YYREEE (reference sequence). V was clipped by 4 bases and J by 1 base; unmatched bases: 9. The CDR3 is made up of 17 amino acids.

V is TRBV7-9 and J is TRBJ2-3; D may be TRBD1 (6 bases). The CDR3 has 15 amino acids. The V end was cut by 4 bases, the J end by 4 bases, with 15 bases between. Germline V gene sequence: CDR1 SEHNR, CDR2 FQNEAQ (reference sequence). In DNA, the CDR3 is TGTGCCAGCAGCTACCAGAGGGCAGGGGCAGATACGCAGTATTTT. Amino acids: CASSYQRAGADTQYF.

This sequence joins TRBV7-2 and TRBJ2-7, with D possibly being TRBD2 (6 bases). CDR3 length: 17 residues. V was trimmed by 5 bases and J by 7 bases, leaving 27 bases between them. Germline V gives CDR1 SGHTA, CDR2 FQGNSA. This CDR3 is CASSPPGLRIGLEEQYF. The DNA for the CDR3 is TGTGCCAGCAGCCCCCCGGGACTTCGGATCGGTTTAGAGGAGCAGTACTTC.

The V gene is TRBV9, the J gene TRBJ2-2; no clear D. The V and J ends lost 4 bases and 6 bases respectively, with 16 bases between them. Germline V gene sequence: CDR1 SGDLS, CDR2 YYNGEE. This CDR3 has 15 residues. Here the CDR3 DNA reads TGTGCCAGCAGCATACGGCCGGAGAAGGCCGGGGAGCTGTTTTTT. Translating gives CASSIRPEKAGELFF.

The J gene is TRBJ1-1, the V gene TRBV7-2; D might be TRBD1 (5 bases). This CDR3 is built from 11 residues. Germline CDR1 reads SGHTA; CDR2 reads FQGNSA. Trimming removed 5 bases at V and 8 bases at J, with 9 bases between. CDR3 in DNA: TGTGCCAGCAGCACGTCAGGGGAAGCTTTCTTT. It codes for CASSTSGEAFF.

V gene TRBV2 combines with J gene TRBJ2-3; D is unclear. The DNA end favors TRBJ1-5, so the J call may be wrong. This CDR3 is 15 amino acids long. CDR1 is SNHLY and CDR2 is FYNNEI in the germline V gene. The CDR3 DNA is TGTGCCAGCAGCCTACAACTAGCGGCCACAGATACGCAGCATTTT. Translation gives CASSLQLAATDTQHF.

The J gene is TRBJ2-5, the V gene TRBV14; 9 bases map to TRBD1. The CDR3 runs to 15 residues. Losses at the gene ends were 1 base for V and 4 bases for J; bases not matched to a gene: 4. Per the germline V gene, CDR1 is SGHDN and CDR2 is FVKESK. Here the CDR3 reads CASSQVQGAGETQYF. The CDR3 DNA reads TGTGCCAGCAGCCAAGTACAGGGGGCGGGAGAGACCCAGTACTTC.

J is TRBJ2-3 and V is TRBV19, with D tentatively TRBD2 (6 bases). CDR3 length equals 13 residues. Germline lookup yields CDR1 LNHDA and CDR2 SQIVND (reference sequence). The V end lost 10 bases, the J end lost 4 bases, and 15 bases lay between the germline ends. DNA of the CDR3: TGTGCCACCAGATCCGGGAGCGCAGATACGCAGTATTTT. Amino acids: CATRSGSADTQYF.

The sample holds a few counts of this clone. J is TRBJ1-5 and V is TRBV5-5; D unclear. The V and J ends lost 2 bases and 1 base respectively, with 7 bases between them. There are 14 residues in the CDR3. Germline lookup yields CDR1 SGHKS and CDR2 YYEKEE (reference sequence). The CDR3 spells CASSFDNSNQPQHF. CDR3 nucleotide sequence: TGTGCCAGCAGCTTCGACAACAGCAATCAGCCCCAGCATTTT.

The CDR3 coding sequence is TGTGCCATCAACCAGATAGCGATGGGCACCGGGGAGCTGTTTTTT. It translates to CAINQIAMGTGELFF. This chain connects TRBV2 to TRBJ2-2; the D gene is possibly TRBD2 (5 bases). V gave up 10 bases and J gave up 4 bases, with 19 bases separating them. The germline gives CDR1 SNHLY, CDR2 FYNNEI. This CDR3 has 15 amino acids. Variable domain in full (rest from reference TRBV2 and TRBJ2-2): EPEVTQTPSHQVTQMGQEVILRCVPISNHLYFYWYRQILGQKVEFLVSFYNNEISEKSEIFDDQFSVERPDGSNFTLKIRSTKLEDSAMYFCAINQIAMGTGELFFGEGSRLTVL.

This chain joins TRBV11-3 and TRBJ2-5; 11 bases agree with TRBD2. V was pared by 3 bases and J by 1 base, with 1 base of the junction left unmatched. CDR1 is SGHNT and CDR2 is YENEEA in the germline V gene. This CDR3 is 15 amino acids long. In DNA form, the CDR3 reads TGTGCCAGCAGCTTCGGGACTAGCGGCCAAGAGACCCAGTACTTC. Translated, it gives CASSFGTSGQETQYF.